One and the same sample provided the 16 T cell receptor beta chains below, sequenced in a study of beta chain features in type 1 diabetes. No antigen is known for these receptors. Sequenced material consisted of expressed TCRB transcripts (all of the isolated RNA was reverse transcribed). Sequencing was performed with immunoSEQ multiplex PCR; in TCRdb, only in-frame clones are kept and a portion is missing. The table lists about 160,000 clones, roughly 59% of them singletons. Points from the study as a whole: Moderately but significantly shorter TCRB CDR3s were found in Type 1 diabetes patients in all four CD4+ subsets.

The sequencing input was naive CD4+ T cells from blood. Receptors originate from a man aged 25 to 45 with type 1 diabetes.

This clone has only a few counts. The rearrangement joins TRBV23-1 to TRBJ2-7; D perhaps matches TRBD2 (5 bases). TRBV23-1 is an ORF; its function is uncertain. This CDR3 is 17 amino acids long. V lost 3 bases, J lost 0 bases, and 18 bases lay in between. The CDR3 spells CASSQPPGNGNSYEQYF. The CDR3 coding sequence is TGCGCCAGCAGTCAGCCCCCGGGAAATGGGAACTCCTACGAGCAGTACTTC.

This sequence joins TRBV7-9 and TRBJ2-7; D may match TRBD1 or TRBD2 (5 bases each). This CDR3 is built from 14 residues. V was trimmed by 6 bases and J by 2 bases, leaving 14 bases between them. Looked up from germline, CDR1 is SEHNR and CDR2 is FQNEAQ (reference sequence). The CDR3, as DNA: TGTGCCAGCAGGACCGGGACCGCACCCTACGAGCAGTACTTC. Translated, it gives CASRTGTAPYEQYF.

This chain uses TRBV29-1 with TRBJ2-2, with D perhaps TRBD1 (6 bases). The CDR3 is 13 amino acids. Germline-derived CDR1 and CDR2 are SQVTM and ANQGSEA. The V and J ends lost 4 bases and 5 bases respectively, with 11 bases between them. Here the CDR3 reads CSVAGDGTGELFF. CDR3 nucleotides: TGCAGCGTTGCAGGGGATGGGACCGGGGAGCTGTTTTTT.

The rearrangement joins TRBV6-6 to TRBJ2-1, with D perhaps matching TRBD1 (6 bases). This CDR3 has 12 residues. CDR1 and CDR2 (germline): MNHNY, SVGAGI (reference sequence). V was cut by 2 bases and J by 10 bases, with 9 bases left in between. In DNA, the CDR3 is TGTGCCAGCAGTTACACTGACAGGGAGCAGTTCTTC. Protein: CASSYTDREQFF.

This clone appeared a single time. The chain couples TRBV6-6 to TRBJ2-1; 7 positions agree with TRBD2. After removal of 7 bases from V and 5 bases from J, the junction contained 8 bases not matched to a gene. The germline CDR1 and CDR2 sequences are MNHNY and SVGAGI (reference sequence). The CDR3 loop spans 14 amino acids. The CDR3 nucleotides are TGTGCCAGCACGGAGAGCGGGGTTAACAATGAGCAGTTCTTC. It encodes CASTESGVNNEQFF.

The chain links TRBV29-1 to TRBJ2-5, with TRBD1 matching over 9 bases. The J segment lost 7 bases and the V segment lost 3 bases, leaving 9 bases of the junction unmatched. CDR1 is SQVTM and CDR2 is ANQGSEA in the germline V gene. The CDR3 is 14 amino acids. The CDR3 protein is CSVERGQGSGTQYF. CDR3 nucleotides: TGCAGCGTTGAGAGGGGACAGGGATCGGGGACCCAGTACTTC.

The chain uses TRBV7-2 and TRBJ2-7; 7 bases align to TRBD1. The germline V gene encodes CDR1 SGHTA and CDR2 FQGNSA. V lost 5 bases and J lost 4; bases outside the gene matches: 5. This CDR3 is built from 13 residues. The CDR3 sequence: CASSADRLYEQYF. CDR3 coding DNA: TGTGCCAGCAGCGCGGACAGGCTGTACGAGCAGTACTTC.

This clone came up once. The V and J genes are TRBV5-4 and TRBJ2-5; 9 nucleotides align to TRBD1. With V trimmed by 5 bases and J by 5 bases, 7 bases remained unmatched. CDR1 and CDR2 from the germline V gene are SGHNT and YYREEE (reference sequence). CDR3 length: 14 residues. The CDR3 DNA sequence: TGTGCCAGCAGTCGGGACAGGGTAGGGGAGACCCAGTACTTC. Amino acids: CASSRDRVGETQYF.

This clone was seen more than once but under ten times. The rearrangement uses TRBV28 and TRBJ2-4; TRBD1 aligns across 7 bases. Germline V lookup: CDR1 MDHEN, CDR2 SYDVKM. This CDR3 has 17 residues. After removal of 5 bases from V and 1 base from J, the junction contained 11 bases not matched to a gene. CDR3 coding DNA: TGTGCCAGCAGTCCCCGGGACAGCCTGATGGCCAAAAACATTCAGTACTTC. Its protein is CASSPRDSLMAKNIQYF.

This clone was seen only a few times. The chain's CDR3 is CSVGYAAEGGTQYF. The CDR3 nucleotides are TGCAGCGTTGGTTACGCGGCGGAAGGGGGGACCCAGTACTTC. The chain has TRBV29-1 and TRBJ2-5; D may be TRBD1 (6 bases). The germline V and J ends were trimmed by 4 bases and 7 bases, with 19 bases remaining between them. The CDR3 extends over 14 amino acids. Germline CDR1 SQVTM, CDR2 ANQGSEA.

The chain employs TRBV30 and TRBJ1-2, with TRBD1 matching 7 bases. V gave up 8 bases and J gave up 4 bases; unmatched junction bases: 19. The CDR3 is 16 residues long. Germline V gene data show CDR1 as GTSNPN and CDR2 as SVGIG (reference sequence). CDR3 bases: TGTGCCGCGATCCGGCGGACAGGATCTAAGGGCTATGGCTACACCTTC. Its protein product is CAAIRRTGSKGYGYTF.

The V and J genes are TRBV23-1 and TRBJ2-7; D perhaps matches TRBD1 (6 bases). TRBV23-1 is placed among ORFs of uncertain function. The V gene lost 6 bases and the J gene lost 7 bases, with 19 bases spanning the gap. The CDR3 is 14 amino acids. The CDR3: CASSQDENRGEQYF. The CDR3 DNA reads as TGCGCCAGCAGCCAAGATGAGAATAGGGGGGAGCAGTACTTC.

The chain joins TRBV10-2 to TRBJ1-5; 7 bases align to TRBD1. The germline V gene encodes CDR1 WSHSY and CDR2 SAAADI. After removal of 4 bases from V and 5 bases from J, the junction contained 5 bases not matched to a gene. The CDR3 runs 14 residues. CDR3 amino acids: CASSGTGRYQPQHF. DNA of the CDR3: TGCGCCAGCAGTGGGACAGGTCGATATCAGCCCCAGCATTTT.

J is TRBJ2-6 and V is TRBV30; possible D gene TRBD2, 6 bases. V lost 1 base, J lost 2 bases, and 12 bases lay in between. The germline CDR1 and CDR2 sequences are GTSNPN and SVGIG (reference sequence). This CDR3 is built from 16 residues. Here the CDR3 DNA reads TGTGCCTGGAGTGACCCGGGGGAACCTGGGGCCAACGTCCTGACTTTC. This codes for CAWSDPGEPGANVLTF.

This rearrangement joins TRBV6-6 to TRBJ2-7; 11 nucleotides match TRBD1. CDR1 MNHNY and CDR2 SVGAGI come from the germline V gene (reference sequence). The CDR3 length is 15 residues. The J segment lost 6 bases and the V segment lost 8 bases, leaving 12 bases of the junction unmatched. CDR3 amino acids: CASGLRTGGTGEQYF. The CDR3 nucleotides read TGTGCCAGCGGGTTAAGGACAGGGGGCACGGGCGAGCAGTACTTC.

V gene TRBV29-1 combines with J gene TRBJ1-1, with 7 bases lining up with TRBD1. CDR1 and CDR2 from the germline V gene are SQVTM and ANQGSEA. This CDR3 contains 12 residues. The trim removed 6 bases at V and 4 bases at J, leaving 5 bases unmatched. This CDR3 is CSVSRGSTEAFF. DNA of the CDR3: TGCAGCGTCTCCAGGGGGAGCACTGAAGCTTTCTTT. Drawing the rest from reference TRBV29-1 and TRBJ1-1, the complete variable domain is SAVISQKPSRDICQRGTSLTIQCQVDSQVTMMFWYRQQPGQSLTLIATANQGSEATYESGFVIDKFPISRPNLTFSTLTVSNMSPEDSSIYLCSVSRGSTEAFFGQGTRLTVV.